The 30 T cell receptor beta chains listed next were all sequenced from one sample in a study of blood T cells in healthy people across ages. Alongside a J-beta primer mix, a sample-barcoded 5' primer served in a second PCR lasting about 7 to 12 cycles. TCRdb called the 5' RACE reads again in MiXCR, with one record for every CDR3 protein. The table has 750,000 to 950,000 distinct CDR3 sequences, around a quarter seen once; the top ten hold 3%. These data also featured in a second study, about T cells of mothers and their children.

Sequencing was performed on blood. The receptors were gathered from a boy younger than 18 in good health.

V gene TRBV5-1 combines with J gene TRBJ2-5; 9 bases are shared with TRBD2. With the DNA end fitting TRBJ2-7 better, the J assignment may be wrong. CDR3 length equals 14 residues. In germline, CDR1 is SGHRS, CDR2 YFSETQ. The CDR3 nucleotides read TGCGCCAGCAGCTGGATTAGCGGGGGCAACGAGCAGTACTTC. Translating it yields CASSWISGGNEQYF.

The chain has TRBV10-1 and TRBJ1-2; 8 bases are shared with TRBD1. J was trimmed by 4 bases and V by 8 bases; bases with no gene match: 6. The CDR3 is made up of 13 amino acids. Germline CDR1 and CDR2: WNHNN and SYGVQD (reference sequence). As DNA, the CDR3 is TGCGCCAGCTCGGGACAGGAAGGCTATGGCTACACCTTC. Translating it yields CASSGQEGYGYTF.

The chain has TRBV7-9 and TRBJ1-1; a possible D gene is TRBD1 (5 bases). CDR1 and CDR2 (germline): SEHNR, FQNEAQ (reference sequence). Trimming removed 5 bases at V and 3 bases at J, with 13 bases between. The CDR3 contains 14 residues. The chain's CDR3 is CASSPPGRHTEAFF. CDR3 coding DNA: TGTGCCAGCAGCCCACCGGGACGGCACACTGAAGCTTTCTTT.

This chain joins TRBV3-1 and TRBJ2-1; D remains unclear. CDR1 is LGHDT, CDR2 YNNKEL, per germline (reference sequence). Trimming took 10 bases from V and 6 from J, leaving 10 bases between them. The CDR3 spans 11 residues. As DNA, the CDR3 is TGTGCCACCCGGCAGTTCAATGAGCAGTTCTTC. Translating gives CATRQFNEQFF.

The chain recombines TRBV29-1 with TRBJ1-1; D is unclear. CDR1 and CDR2 from the germline V gene are SQVTM and ANQGSEA. This CDR3 comprises 14 residues. V lost 4 bases and J lost 1, with 13 bases in between. The CDR3 region is CSVGTRASNTEAFF. The CDR3 DNA is TGCAGCGTTGGGACTCGGGCGTCGAACACTGAAGCTTTCTTT.

The V and J genes are TRBV29-1 and TRBJ2-7; 10 nucleotides agree with TRBD2. In germline, CDR1 is SQVTM, CDR2 ANQGSEA. The trim removed 6 bases at V and 0 bases at J, leaving 2 bases unmatched. This CDR3 contains 13 residues. The CDR3 region is CSVLAGSSYEQYF. The CDR3 DNA reads TGCAGCGTACTAGCGGGGTCCTCCTACGAGCAGTACTTC.

The chain uses TRBV6-5 and TRBJ2-7; maybe TRBD1 (5 bases). The CDR3 covers 13 residues. V lost 6 bases and J lost 5, with 14 bases in between. Looked up from germline, CDR1 is MNHEY and CDR2 is SVGAGI. CDR3: CASSRTNKNEQYF. CDR3 nucleotide sequence: TGTGCCAGCAGCAGGACAAATAAGAACGAGCAGTACTTC.

The V call is TRBV12-3 or TRBV12-4, the J call TRBJ2-1, with D perhaps matching TRBD1 (6 bases). The CDR3 runs 18 residues. The V end was cut by 5 bases, the J end by 0 bases, with 20 bases between. CDR3: CASSTNRDTLFSYNEQFF. The CDR3 nucleotides read TGTGCCAGCAGTACAAACCGGGACACACTCTTCTCCTACAATGAGCAGTTCTTC.

The chain uses TRBV12-3 or TRBV12-4 and TRBJ2-1; 7 nucleotides line up with TRBD2. V lost 0 bases to trimming and J lost 5 bases; unmatched junction nucleotides: 10. The CDR3 extends over 17 amino acids. CDR3: CASSLALTGLTNNEQFF. DNA for the CDR3: TGTGCCAGCAGTTTAGCGCTAACGGGACTAACTAACAATGAGCAGTTCTTC.

The chain employs TRBV11-3 and TRBJ2-2; D not certain. V lost 0 bases, J lost 6 bases, and 8 bases lay in between. Germline values: CDR1 SGHNT, CDR2 YENEEA. This CDR3 region has 14 residues. Written as DNA, the CDR3 is TGTGCCAGCAGCTTAGAGGGGATAGCCGGGGAGCTGTTTTTT. It encodes CASSLEGIAGELFF.

This clonotype was seen only once. The rearrangement uses TRBV5-1 and TRBJ2-7, with TRBD1 as a possible D gene (6 bases). The V and J ends lost 4 bases and 5 bases respectively, with 16 bases between them. This CDR3 has 14 amino acids. CDR1 and CDR2 from the germline V gene are SGHRS and YFSETQ. The CDR3 spells CASSIRGSLDEQYF. CDR3 bases: TGCGCCAGCAGCATCAGGGGAAGCCTAGACGAGCAGTACTTC.

The chain has TRBV4-2 and TRBJ2-5; 11 nucleotides line up with TRBD2. V shed 5 bases, J shed 5 bases, and the junction held 4 bases outside the gene matches. The CDR3 extends over 14 amino acids. CDR1 is LGHNA and CDR2 is YNFKEQ in the germline V gene. CDR3 DNA: TGTGCCAGCAGCTCGGGACTAGCGGACGAGACCCAGTACTTC. Amino acid sequence: CASSSGLADETQYF.

The chain uses TRBV5-1 and TRBJ1-4; TRBD1 aligns across 10 bases. Germline V lookup: CDR1 SGHRS, CDR2 YFSETQ. V dropped 0 bases and J dropped 6; count of bases not matched to a gene: 2. The CDR3 covers 15 residues. The DNA for the CDR3 is TGCGCCAGCAGCTTGGGGACAGGGGGAGATGAAAAACTGTTTTTT. Protein sequence: CASSLGTGGDEKLFF.

This clonotype was observed a few times. The rearrangement joins TRBV20-1 to TRBJ2-4; D is possibly TRBD1 or TRBD2 (5 bases each). V lost 0 bases and J 10 bases, leaving 13 bases between the germline ends. Germline V CDR1 and CDR2: DFQATT, SNEGSKA (reference sequence). The CDR3 covers 13 residues. DNA for the CDR3: TGCAGTGCTAGAGATCGTCGGGGCTGGATTCAGTACTTC. It encodes CSARDRRGWIQYF.

This clonotype was counted between two and nine times. The chain uses TRBV6-1 and TRBJ2-5, with D maybe TRBD2 (5 bases). The J call may be in error: the DNA end matches TRBJ2-1 better. Looked up from germline, CDR1 is MNHNS and CDR2 is SASEGT. The CDR3 covers 13 residues. The CDR3: CASSEARRGEQFF. The CDR3 DNA reads TGTGCCAGCAGTGAGGCCAGACGGGGTGAGCAGTTCTTC.

This clonotype has only a few counts. One junction end disagrees with the germline gene, perhaps due to a read error. The chain employs TRBV27 and TRBJ2-1, with D perhaps matching TRBD2 (7 bases). The closer fit of TRBJ2-7 to the DNA end suggests the J call may be wrong. The CDR3 totals 13 residues. CDR1 and CDR2 from the germline V gene are MNHEY and SMNVEV (reference sequence). DNA of the CDR3: TGTGCCAGCAGCCGCGGGGGCTCCAACGAGCAGTACTTC. It yields the protein CASSRGGSNEQYF.

The gene calls are TRBV11-2 and TRBJ2-5, with a possible D match to TRBD1 (6 bases). This CDR3 comprises 15 residues. The germline CDR1 and CDR2 sequences are SGHAT and FQNNGV. Trimming shortened V by 1 base and J by 4 bases, and 13 bases separated the two germline ends. This CDR3 reads CASSLGTGKRETQYF. The CDR3, as DNA: TGTGCCAGCAGCTTAGGAACAGGGAAAAGAGAGACCCAGTACTTC.

The CDR3 region has the DNA TGTGCCAGCAGTTACACGATTCAGGGAGAGCAGTACTTC. It specifies CASSYTIQGEQYF. The chain couples TRBV6-6 to TRBJ2-7; D perhaps matches TRBD1 (5 bases). CDR1 and CDR2 from the germline V gene are MNHNY and SVGAGI (reference sequence). There are 13 residues in the CDR3. The ends were cut back, 2 bases at V and 7 bases at J, with 12 bases in the middle.

V usage is TRBV6-7 and J usage is TRBJ2-7, with 7 bases matching TRBD1. TRBV6-7 is given ORF status, its function remaining uncertain. The CDR3 totals 15 residues. V shed 7 bases and J 5 bases; nucleotides not matched to a gene: 14. In DNA, the CDR3 is TGTGCCAGCATTCTAATCCGACAGGGTGAAAACGAGCAGTACTTC. This codes for CASILIRQGENEQYF.

This clonotype was counted only a few times. The chain recombines TRBV27 with TRBJ1-4, with a tentative D call TRBD1 (6 bases). In germline, CDR1 is MNHEY, CDR2 SMNVEV (reference sequence). V was shortened by 2 bases and J by 10 bases, with 20 bases between the two germline ends. This CDR3 spans 16 amino acids. CDR3 DNA: TGTGCCAGCAGTTTAGCCCGGACAGCCCAGAAGGGAAAACTGTTTTTT. It yields the protein CASSLARTAQKGKLFF.

This clonotype was counted only a few times. The J gene is TRBJ1-2, the V gene TRBV12-3 or TRBV12-4; 10 bases agree with TRBD1. The CDR3 spans 14 residues. J gave up 6 bases and V 7 bases, and 8 bases lay outside the gene matches. The CDR3 nucleotides read TGTGCCAGCACCTACGGGACAGGGGTGAATGGCTACACCTTC. Translating gives CASTYGTGVNGYTF.

This rearrangement joins TRBV24-1 to TRBJ2-2; 9 bases agree with TRBD1. CDR3 length: 17 amino acids. Germline values: CDR1 KGHDR, CDR2 SFDVKD. V was clipped by 3 bases and J by 5 bases; unmatched bases: 9. The CDR3 DNA reads as TGTGCCACCAGTGATAGACTCGGACAGGGGCCAACCGGGGAGCTGTTTTTT. Protein product: CATSDRLGQGPTGELFF.

This clonotype was picked up many times. DNA of the CDR3: TGTGCCAGCAGCTTAGGACAGGGGACTCCCTACGAGCAGTACTTC. Protein: CASSLGQGTPYEQYF. V and J are TRBV7-6 and TRBJ2-7; TRBD1 matches at 8 bases. The CDR3 has 15 residues. Germline V gene data show CDR1 as SGHVS and CDR2 as FNYEAQ. Unmatched junction bases numbered 4, after V lost 1 base and J lost 2 bases.

This clonotype was detected a few times. A single base separates this from a much larger clone, so it may be a read error. The chain recombines TRBV7-2 with TRBJ2-1, with D maybe TRBD2 (7 bases). This CDR3 spans 15 amino acids. Per the germline V gene, CDR1 is SGHTA and CDR2 is FQGNSA. The V end was cut by 5 bases, the J end by 8 bases, with 19 bases between. The CDR3: CTSSQGGAYIYEQFF. The CDR3 coding sequence is TGTACCAGCAGCCAAGGGGGGGCGTACATCTATGAGCAGTTCTTC.

This clonotype has more than one count but fewer than ten. J is TRBJ2-5 and V is TRBV20-1; D might be TRBD2 (5 bases). The V end lost 0 bases, the J end lost 5 bases, and 22 bases lay between the germline ends. The CDR3 has 17 amino acids. Per the germline V gene, CDR1 is DFQATT and CDR2 is SNEGSKA (reference sequence). The CDR3 reads CSARDLEDPELGETQYF. In DNA, the CDR3 is TGCAGTGCTAGAGATCTGGAGGACCCCGAACTTGGGGAGACCCAGTACTTC.

This clonotype was detected only a few times. The J gene is TRBJ2-6, the V gene TRBV4-1; possible D gene TRBD1, 6 bases. This CDR3 region has 21 residues. Trimming left V 4 bases short and J 3 bases short, with 28 bases between. CDR1 is MGHRA, CDR2 YSYEKL, per germline. This chain's CDR3 is CASSLPKPGRSTGSGANVLTF. CDR3 bases: TGCGCCAGCAGCCTCCCCAAGCCAGGACGCTCCACAGGGAGTGGGGCCAACGTCCTGACTTTC.

V usage is TRBV15 and J usage is TRBJ2-5; D might be TRBD2 (7 bases). Germline lookup yields CDR1 LNHNV and CDR2 YYDKDF (reference sequence). The CDR3 length is 15 residues. The V end lost 0 bases, the J end lost 4 bases, and 12 bases lay between the germline ends. The CDR3, as DNA: TGTGCCACCAGCAGAGAGGGGGGGGCCCGAGAGACCCAGTACTTC. As protein: CATSREGGARETQYF.

The chain combines TRBV12-3 or TRBV12-4 with TRBJ2-3, with D maybe TRBD2 (5 bases). The CDR3 is 17 amino acids. Trimming pared 3 bases from V and 0 bases from J, leaving 16 bases between. As DNA, the CDR3 is TGTGCCAGCAGTTTTCGGGGAAGAGCCTCTAGCACAGATACGCAGTATTTT. This gives the protein CASSFRGRASSTDTQYF.

This clonotype came up a few times. The V gene is TRBV2, the J gene TRBJ2-3; TRBD2 might be the D (6 bases). The CDR3 length is 15 residues. V lost 0 bases, J lost 5 bases, and 12 bases lay in between. Germline CDR1 reads SNHLY; CDR2 reads FYNNEI. The CDR3 reads CASSEARGPGDTQYF. DNA of the CDR3: TGTGCCAGCAGTGAAGCGCGGGGCCCAGGAGATACGCAGTATTTT.

The V call is TRBV7-2, the J call TRBJ1-3; D uncertain. Germline values: CDR1 SGHTA, CDR2 FQGNSA. This CDR3 has 15 amino acids. The ends were cut back, 5 bases at V and 0 bases at J, with 11 bases in the middle. CDR3 protein: CASSTILSSGNTIYF. The CDR3 nucleotides are TGTGCCAGCAGCACCATACTGAGCTCTGGAAACACCATATATTTT.